The 2 T cell receptor beta chains given below trace back to one sample, sequenced in a study of cytotoxic CD8 clonotypes in ibrutinib-treated CLL. Method: immunoSEQ multiplex PCR; TCRdb's copy keeps in-frame clones and lacks some. The sample lists some 43,000 clones, 55% to 80% occurring once. Sequenced material: PBMCs, taken after 12 months of ibrutinib treatment. The receptor source for this set is a human donor with chronic lymphocytic leukemia.

This clone has only a few counts. The J gene is TRBJ1-4, the V gene TRBV4-1; 7 nucleotides agree with TRBD1. Trimming removed 0 bases from V and 7 bases from J; junction bases left unmatched: 14. Germline CDR1 MGHRA, CDR2 YSYEKL. The CDR3 consists of 18 residues. The CDR3 is CASSQDPIVVGGSEKLFF. DNA for the CDR3: TGCGCCAGCAGCCAAGATCCCATAGTCGTAGGGGGCAGTGAAAAACTGTTTTTT.

As DNA, the CDR3 is TGCGCCAGCAGCTTGGTTCTAGCGGGGGGGAGCGCAGATACGCAGTATTTT. It is translated as CASSLVLAGGSADTQYF. V usage is TRBV5-1 and J usage is TRBJ2-3; 12 bases map to TRBD2. Losses at the gene ends were 0 bases for V and 4 bases for J; bases not matched to a gene: 6. The germline gives CDR1 SGHRS, CDR2 YFSETQ. CDR3 length equals 17 residues.